This entry lists 4 T cell receptor beta chains sequenced from one sample in a study of blood T cells in healthy people across ages. It was with a sample-barcoded 5' primer and a J-beta primer mix that a second PCR of roughly 6 to 11 cycles was run. TCRdb re-called the 5' RACE reads through MiXCR, storing one row per CDR3 protein. The sample includes 650,000 to 800,000 distinct CDR3 sequences, under 45% seen only once; the top ten take nearly 20%. Sequencing used blood. These receptors originate from a man aged 60-69 years in good health.

The sample holds one count of this clonotype. The V gene is TRBV3-1, the J gene TRBJ1-2; D gene uncertain. Trimming pared 1 base from V and 1 base from J, leaving 7 bases between. In germline, CDR1 is LGHDT, CDR2 YNNKEL (reference sequence). The CDR3 has 14 residues. This CDR3 reads CASSQAGLNYGYTF. Written as DNA, the CDR3 is TGTGCCAGCAGCCAAGCAGGACTTAACTATGGCTACACCTTC. Variable domain in full (rest from reference TRBV3-1 and TRBJ1-2): DTAVSQTPKYLVTQMGNDKSIKCEQNLGHDTMYWYKQDSKKFLKIMFSYNNKELIINETVPNRFSPKSPDKAHLNLHINSLELGDSAVYFCASSQAGLNYGYTFGSGTRLTVV.

CDR3 nucleotides: TGTGCCAGCAGTGCGACCCTGGGACAGGGGGCCTACGAGCAGTACTTC. This translates into CASSATLGQGAYEQYF. The rearrangement links TRBV25-1 to TRBJ2-4; 11 bases align to TRBD1. The assigned J gene may be wrong: the sequence end matches TRBJ2-7 better. The CDR3 spans 16 residues. Germline CDR1 is MGHDK and CDR2 is SYGVNS.

V gene TRBV30 combines with J gene TRBJ2-1, with D possibly called TRBD1 or TRBD2 (5 bases each). The DNA end favors TRBJ2-7, so the J call may be wrong. CDR3 length: 14 residues. Germline assignment: CDR1 GTSNPN and CDR2 SVGIG (reference sequence). The CDR3 region has the DNA TGTGCCTGGAGGCCCCCGGGGCCGCTGTTCGAGCAGTACTTC. Amino acid sequence: CAWRPPGPLFEQYF.

This clonotype was recorded a few times. The CDR3 DNA sequence: TGTGCCAGCAGCTTAAAGGAAGGGAAATATGGCTACACCTTC. This gives the protein CASSLKEGKYGYTF. This rearrangement joins TRBV7-9 to TRBJ1-2; D uncertain. The CDR3 contains 14 residues. CDR1 SEHNR and CDR2 FQNEAQ come from the germline V gene (reference sequence). V was clipped by 2 bases and J by 5 bases, with 12 bases between them. The variable domain in full, completed from reference TRBV7-9 and TRBJ1-2, reads DTGVSQNPRHKITKRGQNVTFRCDPISEHNRLYWYRQTLGQGPEFLTYFQNEAQLEKSRLLSDRFSAERPKGSFSTLEIQRTEQGDSAMYLCASSLKEGKYGYTFGSGTRLTVV.